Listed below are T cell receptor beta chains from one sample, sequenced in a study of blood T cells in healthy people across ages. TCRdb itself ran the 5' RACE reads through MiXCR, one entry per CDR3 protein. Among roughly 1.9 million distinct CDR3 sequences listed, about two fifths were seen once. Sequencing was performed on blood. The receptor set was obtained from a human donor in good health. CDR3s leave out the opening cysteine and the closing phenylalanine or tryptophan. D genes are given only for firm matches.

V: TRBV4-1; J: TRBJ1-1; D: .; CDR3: ASSQFPPTGNTEAF
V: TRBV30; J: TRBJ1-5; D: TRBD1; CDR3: AWKRGTGEYQPQH
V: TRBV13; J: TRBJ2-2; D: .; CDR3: ASSLGRTELF
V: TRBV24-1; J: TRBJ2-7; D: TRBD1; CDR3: ATSAATGQGTYEQY
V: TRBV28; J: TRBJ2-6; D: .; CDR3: ASSFPGANVPT
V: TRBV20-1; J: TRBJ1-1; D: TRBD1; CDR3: SARSGTVNTEAF
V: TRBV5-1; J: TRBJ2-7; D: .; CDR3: ASSLAVGRFYEQY
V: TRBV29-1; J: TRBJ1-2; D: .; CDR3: SVEEVSGFYGDT
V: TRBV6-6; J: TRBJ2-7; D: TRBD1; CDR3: ASSYLPGQGYEQY
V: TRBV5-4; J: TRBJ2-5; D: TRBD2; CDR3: ASSLPGLAGGATQY
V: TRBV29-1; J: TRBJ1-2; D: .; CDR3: SVGQDDGYT
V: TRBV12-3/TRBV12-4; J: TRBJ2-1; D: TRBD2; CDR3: ASSLDQSSGGANEQF
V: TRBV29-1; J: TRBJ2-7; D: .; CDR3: SGSTVYEQY
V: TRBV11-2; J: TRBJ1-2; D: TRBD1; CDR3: ASTLRGNRGRDGYT
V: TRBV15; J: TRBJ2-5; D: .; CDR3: ATSRGRRATSLIQETQY
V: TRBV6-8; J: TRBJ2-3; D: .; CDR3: ASSYSGTLTDTQY
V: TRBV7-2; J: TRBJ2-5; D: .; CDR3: ASSLEPNGGETQY
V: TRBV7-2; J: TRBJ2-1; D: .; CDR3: ASSQSRSRGPYNEQF
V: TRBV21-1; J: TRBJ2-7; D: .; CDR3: ASSKRGRPPYEQY
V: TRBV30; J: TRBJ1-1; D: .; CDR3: AWSVGVTGNTEAF
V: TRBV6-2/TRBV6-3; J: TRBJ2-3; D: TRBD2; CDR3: AAAGVDTQY
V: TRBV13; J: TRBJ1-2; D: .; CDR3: ASRRERGNQPYGYT
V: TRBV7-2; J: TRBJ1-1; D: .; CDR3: ASSLKRFGQGHTEAF
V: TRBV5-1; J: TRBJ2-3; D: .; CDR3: ATSREVATDTQY
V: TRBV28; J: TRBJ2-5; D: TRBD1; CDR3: ASSSTDRDQETQY
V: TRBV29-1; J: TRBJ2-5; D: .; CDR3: SVVQETQY
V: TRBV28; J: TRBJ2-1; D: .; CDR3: ASSTGSDGPHNEQF
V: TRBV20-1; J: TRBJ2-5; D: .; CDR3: SALVLGTIQETQY
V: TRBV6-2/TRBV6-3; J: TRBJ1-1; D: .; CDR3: ASSYPVRTVNTEAF
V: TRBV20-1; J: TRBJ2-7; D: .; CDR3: SASTGSTSYEQY
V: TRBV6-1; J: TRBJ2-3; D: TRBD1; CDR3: ASSEAGDRENTDTQY
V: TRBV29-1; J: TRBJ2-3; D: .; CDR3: SVRRLATTGNTQY
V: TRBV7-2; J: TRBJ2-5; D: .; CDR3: ASSDKIIRGMDGETQY
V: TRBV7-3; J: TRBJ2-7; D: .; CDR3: ASSPARGPYEQY
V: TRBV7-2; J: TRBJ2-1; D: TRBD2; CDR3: ASSLGLAASSYNEQF
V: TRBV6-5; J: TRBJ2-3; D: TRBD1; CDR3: ASSFRGLSTDTQY
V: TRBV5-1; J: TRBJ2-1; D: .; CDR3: ASSLVVGGSYNEQF
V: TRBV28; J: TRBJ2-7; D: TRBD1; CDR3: ASSLFPGTGAYEQY
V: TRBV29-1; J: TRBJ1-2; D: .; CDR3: SVSVKGYGYT
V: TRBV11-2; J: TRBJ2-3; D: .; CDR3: ASSLLSLVLPTDTQY
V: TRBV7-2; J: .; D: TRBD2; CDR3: ASSSPLGGGRSSYNEQY
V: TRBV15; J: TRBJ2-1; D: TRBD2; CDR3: ATSRTREGLEQF
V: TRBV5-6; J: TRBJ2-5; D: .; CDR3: ASSLVATQETQY
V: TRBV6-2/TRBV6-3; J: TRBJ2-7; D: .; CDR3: ASTNQPRSYEQY
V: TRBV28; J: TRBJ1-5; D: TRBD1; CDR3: ASSPRTGGYSNQPQH
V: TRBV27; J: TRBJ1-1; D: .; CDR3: ASSFGDSLEAF
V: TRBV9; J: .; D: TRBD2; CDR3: ASSPRTSGRFEQY
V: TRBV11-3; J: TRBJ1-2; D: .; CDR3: ASSLDVSTGGYT
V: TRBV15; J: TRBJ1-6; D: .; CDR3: ATSRDPGGEMNSPLH
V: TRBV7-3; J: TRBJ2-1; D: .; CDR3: ASSSAGVGYNEQF
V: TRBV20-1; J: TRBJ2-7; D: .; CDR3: SATGGAPYEQY
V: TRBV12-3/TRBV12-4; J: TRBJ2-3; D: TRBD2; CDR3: ASSSPSGGASDTEY
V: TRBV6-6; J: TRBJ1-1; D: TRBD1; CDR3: ASSYEGAQNTEAF
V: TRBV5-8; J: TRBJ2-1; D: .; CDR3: ASSYDSGAGNEQF